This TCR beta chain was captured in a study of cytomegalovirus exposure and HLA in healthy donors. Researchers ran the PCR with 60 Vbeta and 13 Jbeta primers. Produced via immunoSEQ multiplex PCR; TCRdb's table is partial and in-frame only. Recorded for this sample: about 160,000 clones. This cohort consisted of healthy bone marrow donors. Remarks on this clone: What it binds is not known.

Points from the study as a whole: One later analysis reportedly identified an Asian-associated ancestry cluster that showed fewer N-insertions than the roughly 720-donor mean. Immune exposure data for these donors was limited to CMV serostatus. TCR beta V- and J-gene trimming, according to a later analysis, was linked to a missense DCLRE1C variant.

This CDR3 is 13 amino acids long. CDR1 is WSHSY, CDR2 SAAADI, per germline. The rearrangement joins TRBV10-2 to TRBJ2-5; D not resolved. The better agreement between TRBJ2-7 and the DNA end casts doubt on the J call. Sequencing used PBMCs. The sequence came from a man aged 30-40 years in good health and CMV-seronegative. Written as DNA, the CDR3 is TGCGCCAGCAGTGAGTCGACGGACTACGAGCAGTACTTC. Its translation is CASSESTDYEQYF.